The sequence of this T cell receptor beta chain was determined in a study of radiotherapy plus CTLA-4 blockade in lung cancer. Overall study findings and caveats: Expansion in blood of tumor-derived TCR clones was seen after radiotherapy plus ipilimumab.

This clone occurred a few times. Its cognate antigen is unknown. The CDR3 is 16 amino acids. Germline V gene sequence: CDR1 SGDLS, CDR2 YYNGEE. J lost 12 bases, V lost 0 bases, and 14 bases had no gene match. With ipilimumab providing CTLA-4 blockade, focal radiation was administered to patients who had chemo-refractory metastatic non-small-cell lung cancer. Here immunoSEQ multiplex PCR was the method, and the copy in TCRdb shows in-frame clones only, minus some. The sample lists more than 55,000 clones, roughly 80% occurring once. The sequence was obtained from a human donor with non-small cell lung cancer who had a complete response to radiotherapy plus ipilimumab. This chain uses TRBV9 with TRBJ2-1, with 8 bases lining up with TRBD2. The sample was peripheral blood, taken from a patient treated with radiotherapy plus ipilimumab. Written as DNA, the CDR3 is TGTGCCAGCAGCGTAGACGGGAGGGAGCGGGGTCGTGGGCAGTTCTTC. Protein product: CASSVDGRERGRGQFF.